Listed below are T cell receptor beta chains from one sample, sequenced in a study of siplizumab effects on memory and regulatory T cells. Sequencing used immunoSEQ multiplex PCR; TCRdb keeps in-frame clones, though not all of them. The sample shows 95,000 to 110,000 clones, more than 85% of them seen only once. Input material: Tregs sorted from blood. All receptors derive from a human donor in good health. Each CDR3 is given with its conserved first and last residue. Each record gives: V gene, clone size, D gene, J gene, CDR3 DNA, CDR3 protein. D genes are given only for firm matches. The size field is filled for only some rows; it gives once, few, many or a size class.

V gene: TRBV4-2; clone size: -; D gene: TRBD1; J gene: TRBJ2-4; CDR3 DNA: TGTGCCAGCAGCCAAGAAGAGGACAGGGGGAGATACATTCAGTACTTC; CDR3 protein: CASSQEEDRGRYIQYF
V gene: TRBV29-1; clone size: -; D gene: TRBD1; J gene: TRBJ1-2; CDR3 DNA: TGCAGCGTCTATTCGGGACAGGGGAACCGGGGCTACACCTTC; CDR3 protein: CSVYSGQGNRGYTF
V gene: TRBV21-1; clone size: -; D gene: -; J gene: TRBJ1-2; CDR3 DNA: TGTGCCAGCAGCAAAACAAGGGTACGGGTCTATGGCTACACCTTC; CDR3 protein: CASSKTRVRVYGYTF
V gene: TRBV5-1; clone size: -; D gene: TRBD1; J gene: TRBJ1-1; CDR3 DNA: TGCGCCAGCAGCTCACCGGGACAGGATGAAGCTTTCTTT; CDR3 protein: CASSSPGQDEAFF
V gene: TRBV10-1; clone size: -; D gene: -; J gene: TRBJ2-1; CDR3 DNA: TGCGCCAGCAGTGACGGACGATACAATGAGCAGTTCTTC; CDR3 protein: CASSDGRYNEQFF
V gene: TRBV19; clone size: -; D gene: TRBD1; J gene: TRBJ1-1; CDR3 DNA: TGTGCCAGCAGGGGGGTTCCCGGGAACACTGAAGCTTTCTTT; CDR3 protein: CASRGVPGNTEAFF
V gene: TRBV19; clone size: -; D gene: -; J gene: TRBJ1-1; CDR3 DNA: TGTGCCAGTAGGGGGGGCTCCTTGAACACTGAAGCTTTCTTT; CDR3 protein: CASRGGSLNTEAFF
V gene: TRBV18; clone size: -; D gene: -; J gene: TRBJ2-7; CDR3 DNA: TGTGCCAGCTCACCGACAAATGCCCAGGGGAAAAGCTACGAGCAGTACTTC; CDR3 protein: CASSPTNAQGKSYEQYF
V gene: TRBV6-1; clone size: -; D gene: TRBD2; J gene: TRBJ2-3; CDR3 DNA: TGTGCCAGCAGTGGGCGTGAGCTAGCGGGGTTTATTGCAGATACGCAGTATTTT; CDR3 protein: CASSGRELAGFIADTQYF
V gene: TRBV11-3; clone size: -; D gene: -; J gene: TRBJ2-2; CDR3 DNA: TGTGCCAGCAGCTTAGGGGTGGCCGGGGAGCTGTTTTTT; CDR3 protein: CASSLGVAGELFF
V gene: TRBV19; clone size: once; D gene: -; J gene: TRBJ1-4; CDR3 DNA: TGTGCCAGTAGTGCCACCATGAATGAAAAACTGTTTTTT; CDR3 protein: CASSATMNEKLFF
V gene: TRBV28; clone size: -; D gene: -; J gene: TRBJ2-1; CDR3 DNA: TGTGCCAGCAGTTTAATTACTGAAGGCTACAATGAGCAGTTCTTC; CDR3 protein: CASSLITEGYNEQFF
V gene: TRBV18; clone size: -; D gene: -; J gene: TRBJ2-7; CDR3 DNA: TGTGCCAGCTCGCTCTGGGGGTACGAGCAGTACTTC; CDR3 protein: CASSLWGYEQYF
V gene: TRBV5-6; clone size: -; D gene: TRBD1; J gene: TRBJ1-2; CDR3 DNA: TGTGCCAGCAGCCGGACAGGGATGGGAACTAACTATGGCTACACCTTC; CDR3 protein: CASSRTGMGTNYGYTF
V gene: TRBV6-5; clone size: -; D gene: -; J gene: TRBJ1-2; CDR3 DNA: TGTGCCGCAGGAGATCCCTATGGCTACACCTTC; CDR3 protein: CAAGDPYGYTF
V gene: TRBV27; clone size: -; D gene: TRBD1; J gene: TRBJ1-1; CDR3 DNA: TGTGCCAGCAGGCCCTTAAAACAGGGGTGGGACACTGAAGCTTTCTTT; CDR3 protein: CASRPLKQGWDTEAFF
V gene: TRBV7-9; clone size: -; D gene: TRBD2; J gene: TRBJ2-7; CDR3 DNA: TGTGCCAGCAGCTTACGGTACGGGAGGGCCATGTACGAGCAGTACTTC; CDR3 protein: CASSLRYGRAMYEQYF
V gene: TRBV19; clone size: -; D gene: -; J gene: TRBJ1-2; CDR3 DNA: TGTGCCAGTAGCCCGACGAGGCAGAACTATGGCTACACCTTC; CDR3 protein: CASSPTRQNYGYTF
V gene: TRBV10-3; clone size: -; D gene: -; J gene: TRBJ1-1; CDR3 DNA: TGTGCCATCACCCCGGACAGTTACACTGAAGCTTTCTTT; CDR3 protein: CAITPDSYTEAFF